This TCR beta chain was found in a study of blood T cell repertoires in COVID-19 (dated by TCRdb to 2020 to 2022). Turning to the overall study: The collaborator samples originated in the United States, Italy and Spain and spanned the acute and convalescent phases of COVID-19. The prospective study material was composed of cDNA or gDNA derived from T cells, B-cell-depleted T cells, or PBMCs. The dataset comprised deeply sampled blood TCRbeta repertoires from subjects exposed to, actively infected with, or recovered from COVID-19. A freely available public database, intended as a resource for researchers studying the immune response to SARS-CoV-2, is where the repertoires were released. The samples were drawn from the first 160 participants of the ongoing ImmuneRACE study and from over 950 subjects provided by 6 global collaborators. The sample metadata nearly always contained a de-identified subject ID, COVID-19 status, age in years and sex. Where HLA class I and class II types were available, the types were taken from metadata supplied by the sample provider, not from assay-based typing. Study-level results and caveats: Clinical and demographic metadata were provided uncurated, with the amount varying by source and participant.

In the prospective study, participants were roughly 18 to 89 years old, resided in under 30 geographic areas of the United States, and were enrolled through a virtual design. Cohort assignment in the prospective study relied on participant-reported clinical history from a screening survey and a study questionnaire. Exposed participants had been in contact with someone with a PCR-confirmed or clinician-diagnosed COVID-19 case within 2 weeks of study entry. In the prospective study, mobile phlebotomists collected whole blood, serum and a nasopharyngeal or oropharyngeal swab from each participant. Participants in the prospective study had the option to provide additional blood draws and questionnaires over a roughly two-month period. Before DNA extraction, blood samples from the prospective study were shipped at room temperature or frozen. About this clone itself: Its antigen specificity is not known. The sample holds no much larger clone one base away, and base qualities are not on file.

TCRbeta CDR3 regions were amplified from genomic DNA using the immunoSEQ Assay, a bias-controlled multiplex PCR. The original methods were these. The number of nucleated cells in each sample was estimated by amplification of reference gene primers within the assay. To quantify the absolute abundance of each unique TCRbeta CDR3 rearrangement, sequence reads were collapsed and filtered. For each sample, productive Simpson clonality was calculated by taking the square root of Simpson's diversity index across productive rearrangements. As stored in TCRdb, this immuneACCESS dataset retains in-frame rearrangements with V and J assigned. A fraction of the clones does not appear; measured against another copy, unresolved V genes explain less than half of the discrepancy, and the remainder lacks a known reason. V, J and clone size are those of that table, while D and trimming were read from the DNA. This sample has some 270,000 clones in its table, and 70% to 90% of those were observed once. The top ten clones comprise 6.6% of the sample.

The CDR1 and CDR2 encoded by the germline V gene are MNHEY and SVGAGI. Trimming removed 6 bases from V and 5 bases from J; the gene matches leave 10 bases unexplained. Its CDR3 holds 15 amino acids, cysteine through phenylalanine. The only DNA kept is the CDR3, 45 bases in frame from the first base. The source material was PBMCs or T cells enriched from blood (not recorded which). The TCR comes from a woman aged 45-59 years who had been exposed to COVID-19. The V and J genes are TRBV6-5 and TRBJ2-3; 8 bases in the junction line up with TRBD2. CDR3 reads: CASSPLAGTVDTQYF. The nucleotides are TGTGCCAGCAGCCCCTTAGCGGGGACGGTAGATACGCAGTATTTT.